These T cell receptor beta chains were read from a single sample in a study of blood T cell repertoires in COVID-19. Assay used: immunoSEQ multiplex PCR; TCRdb lists only in-frame clones, some missing. The sample lists some 180,000 clones, about 88% occurring once. Material: PBMCs or T cells enriched from blood (not recorded which). The receptors derive from a woman aged 35 to 49 in a cohort exposed to, infected with or recovered from COVID-19 (not recorded which). CDR3s include the opening cysteine and the closing phenylalanine or tryptophan. A D gene is named only where the DNA matches it firmly. Clone size appears in some rows only: once, few, many, or a class for an expanded clone.

v_call	d_call	clone_size	j_call	cdr3_aa	cdr3_nt
TRBV29-1	-	-	TRBJ2-7	CSVENRDSSYEQYF	TGCAGCGTTGAAAATCGGGACTCCTCCTACGAGCAGTACTTC
TRBV10-2	-	-	TRBJ2-7	CATRTAYEQYF	TGCGCCACCCGGACTGCCTACGAGCAGTACTTC
TRBV6-4	TRBD1	few	TRBJ2-2	CASSPDRAGELFF	TGTGCCAGCAGTCCCGACAGGGCCGGGGAGCTGTTTTTT
TRBV19	-	-	TRBJ2-1	CASTVTGVGHDEQFF	TGTGCCAGTACAGTCACAGGCGTCGGTCACGATGAGCAGTTCTTC
TRBV10-2	TRBD2	-	TRBJ2-7	CASRTTGGPESEQYF	TGCGCCAGCAGAACCACGGGGGGGCCGGAGTCCGAGCAGTACTTC
TRBV9	TRBD1	-	TRBJ1-2	CASSVGQGVDNYGYTF	TGTGCCAGCAGCGTGGGGCAGGGGGTGGACAACTATGGCTACACCTTC
TRBV7-9	-	-	TRBJ1-3	CASSYRETRGNTIYF	TGTGCCAGCAGCTACCGGGAAACAAGGGGAAACACCATATATTTT
TRBV3-1/TRBV3-2	-	-	TRBJ2-7	CARLGARVEYEQYF	TGTGCCCGATTAGGGGCTCGCGTAGAATACGAGCAGTACTTC
TRBV5-1	TRBD2	-	TRBJ2-1	CASSPGTSGSYNEQFF	TGCGCCAGCAGCCCTGGGACTAGCGGGAGTTACAATGAGCAGTTCTTC
TRBV12-1	-	-	TRBJ1-2	CASSFVPATWTNYGYTF	TGTGCCAGCAGCTTCGTACCCGCGACATGGACTAACTATGGCTACACCTTC
TRBV20-1	-	many	TRBJ2-5	CSASVQWQETQYF	TGCAGTGCTAGTGTACAATGGCAAGAGACCCAGTACTTC
TRBV12-3/TRBV12-4	-	-	TRBJ1-1	CASRGPYTEAFF	TGTGCCAGCAGGGGCCCTTACACTGAAGCTTTCTTT
TRBV2	TRBD1	-	TRBJ2-1	CASSEGTGLNNEQFF	TGTGCCAGCAGTGAGGGGACAGGGTTAAACAATGAGCAGTTCTTC
TRBV20-1	-	-	TRBJ1-1	CSASLRGTSAFF	TGCAGTGCTAGTCTCAGGGGCACTTCCGCTTTCTTT
TRBV7-9	TRBD1	-	TRBJ2-7	CASSSAPPGQGSYEQYF	TGTGCCAGCAGCTCCGCTCCACCCGGACAGGGATCCTACGAGCAGTACTTC
TRBV4-2	TRBD2	-	TRBJ2-5	CASSPRLAGGNQETQYF	TGTGCCAGCAGCCCCCGACTAGCGGGAGGGAACCAAGAGACCCAGTACTTC
TRBV4-1	TRBD1	-	TRBJ1-6	CASSQVRDRDNSPLHF	TGCGCCAGCAGCCAGGTCCGGGACAGAGATAATTCACCCCTCCACTTT
TRBV7-2	TRBD2	once	TRBJ2-7	CASSFRHVAGGPYEQYF	TGTGCCAGCAGCTTCCGTCACGTAGCGGGAGGGCCCTACGAGCAGTACTTC
TRBV6-5	TRBD2	-	TRBJ2-1	CASRASGGSANEQFF	TGTGCCAGCAGGGCTAGCGGGGGTTCTGCCAATGAGCAGTTCTTC
TRBV6-5	-	-	TRBJ1-1	CASKGLLNTEAFF	TGTGCCAGCAAGGGGTTGTTGAACACTGAAGCTTTCTTT
TRBV12-3/TRBV12-4	TRBD1	-	TRBJ1-1	CASSQDRVGEAFF	TGTGCCAGCAGCCAAGACAGGGTTGGTGAAGCTTTCTTT
TRBV2	-	-	TRBJ2-7	CAKQWRDAYEQYF	TGTGCCAAACAGTGGCGGGATGCCTACGAGCAGTACTTC
TRBV5-4	-	-	TRBJ1-1	CASNPAGRRTEAFF	TGTGCCAGCAACCCCGCTGGGCGCAGGACTGAAGCTTTCTTT
TRBV28	TRBD1	-	TRBJ1-1	CASTPGGAEVGTEAFF	TGTGCCAGCACCCCAGGGGGCGCGGAGGTGGGGACTGAAGCTTTCTTT
TRBV13	TRBD2	-	TRBJ2-5	CASSTRGGDIDETQYF	TGTGCCAGCAGCACCCGGGGAGGGGATATTGATGAGACCCAGTACTTC
TRBV19	-	-	TRBJ2-5	CASTGSRTGQETQYF	TGTGCCAGTACCGGATCTCGGACGGGACAAGAGACCCAGTACTTC
TRBV11-3	TRBD2	-	TRBJ2-3	CASSSGGGEAQYF	TGTGCCAGCAGCTCGGGGGGAGGGGAGGCGCAGTATTTT
TRBV11-2	TRBD1	-	TRBJ2-7	CASSLTRDRVWEQYF	TGTGCCAGCAGCTTAACCCGGGACAGGGTATGGGAGCAGTACTTC
TRBV30	TRBD2	few	TRBJ2-7	CAWSPGLAGVLDEQYF	TGTGCCTGGAGTCCTGGACTAGCGGGAGTATTGGACGAGCAGTACTTC
TRBV29-1	-	-	TRBJ1-4	CSVVEGANEKLFF	TGCAGCGTTGTTGAGGGGGCTAATGAAAAACTGTTTTTT
TRBV7-2	TRBD2	-	TRBJ2-2	CASTQGLAGAGNTGELFF	TGTGCCAGCACCCAGGGACTAGCGGGAGCGGGGAACACCGGGGAGCTGTTTTTT
TRBV7-9	TRBD2	few	TRBJ2-3	CASSRIAGGGGDTQYF	TGTGCCAGCAGCCGAATAGCGGGGGGCGGTGGGGATACGCAGTATTTT
TRBV9	-	-	TRBJ2-1	CASSVRPNQGPKGNEQFF	TGTGCCAGCAGCGTGAGACCGAACCAGGGGCCCAAAGGGAATGAGCAGTTCTTC
TRBV3-1/TRBV3-2	TRBD2	-	TRBJ2-7	CASSHGTSGGYEQYF	TGTGCCAGCAGCCACGGGACTAGCGGGGGCTACGAGCAGTACTTC
TRBV4-1	-	-	TRBJ2-2	CASSRVTLAPNTGELFF	TGCGCCAGCAGCCGCGTTACCCTAGCGCCGAACACCGGGGAGCTGTTTTTT
TRBV19	TRBD1	-	TRBJ2-7	CASSKIRDRLYEQYF	TGTGCCAGTAGTAAAATTCGGGACAGACTCTACGAGCAGTACTTC
TRBV24-1	TRBD1	-	TRBJ1-5	CATSHRGLDQPQHF	TGTGCCACCAGTCACAGGGGGCTCGATCAGCCCCAGCATTTT
TRBV4-1	TRBD1	-	TRBJ2-6	CASSPIQQGTSGANVLTF	TGCGCCAGCAGCCCCATCCAACAGGGGACCTCTGGGGCCAACGTCCTGACTTTC
TRBV19	-	-	TRBJ2-3	CASSMSGGTDTQYF	TGTGCCAGTAGTATGTCGGGGGGCACAGATACGCAGTATTTT